This entry features one TCR beta chain sequence. This clone counts as large (0.1 to 1%). Its cognate antigen has yet to be identified. No much larger clone is present one base from it, and per-base qualities are unavailable. The 15 to 20 healthy controls were blood donors whose buffy coats were used; they had a median age of approximately 59 years (range roughly 21-75), and 50% to 55% were female. Flow cytometry confirmed the purity of CD4+ and CD8+ cells that had been isolated by positive magnetic bead selection on an AutoMACS. Ficoll-Paque PLUS density gradient separation was used to isolate peripheral blood mononuclear cells. DNA from CD4-enriched, CD8-enriched or PBMC samples was extracted using Nucleospin Tissue or Tissue XS kits and then quantified on a Qubit 2.0 fluorometer. The V and J ends are trimmed by 0 bases and 6 bases, leaving 11 bases between them. The CDR3 holds 14 amino acids from the cysteine to the phenylalanine. The only DNA kept is the CDR3, 42 bases in frame from the first base. The CDR1 and CDR2 encoded by the germline V gene are SNHLY and FYNNEI.

Sequencing of TCRB CDR3 was done on genomic DNA with the immunoSEQ assay. Under the source paper's analysis protocol: The analyses included only productive TCRB rearrangements. Clonality was expressed as a Shannon entropy-based productive clonality index, with each clone defined by a unique TCRB CDR3 sequence. To calculate repertoire overlap between two samples, the template counts of each clone were considered relative to each sample's total templates. V-gene usage from TCRB sequencing and V-gene usage measured by flow cytometry were correlated (Spearman r of about 0.56). In its TCRdb copy, this immuneACCESS table keeps in-frame sequences only and misses some clones. Where compared with another copy, unresolved V genes explain less than half of these, and the others have no known cause. V and J calls and clone size are given by that table; D and trimming were obtained from the DNA. The sample data list under 15,000 clones, and approximately 80% of these were observed just once. The top ten clonotypes cover around 15% of the sample.

This sample is part of a study of somatic mutations in cytotoxic T cells in rheumatoid arthritis (dated by TCRdb to 2015 to 2018). Background on the whole study: A FACSAria II or Sony SH800 was used to flow-sort some V beta antibody-stained T-cell populations at nearly 100% purity, and TCRB sequencing was also done on sorted V beta1+ cells. Median age was essentially the same in the patient group and the control group. For some 68 rheumatoid arthritis patients and more than 15 healthy controls, TCRB deep sequencing was carried out. Whether expanded CD8+ T-cell clones in untreated, newly diagnosed rheumatoid arthritis carry somatic mutations was the study question, and clonality was characterized with TCRB deep sequencing. General conclusions and limits of the study: In 8 of 65 patients the largest CD8+ clone exceeded 20% of CD8+ cells, and several identical CD8+ TCRB sequences were shared between blood and synovial fluid. It was unknown which antigens the expanded CD8+ clones targeted, and their absence from virus-specific databases did not exclude viral specificity. No adjustment for multiple comparisons was made for the slight TRBV07 underrepresentation in patients. There was no significant difference in CD8+ T-cell clonality between rheumatoid arthritis patients and age-matched healthy controls. Healthy controls showed no age-related increase in CD8+ clonality, whereas patients did (Spearman r ≈ 0.5).

The sequence links TRBV2 to TRBJ1-2, with no D gene named confidently. Sequenced input: CD8+ T cells sorted from blood. This clonotype was sampled from a man aged 50 to 59 in good health. This receptor has the CDR3 CASSEALWSDGYTF. The nucleotide sequence reads as follows: TGTGCCAGCAGTGAAGCGCTTTGGTCCGATGGCTACACCTTC.